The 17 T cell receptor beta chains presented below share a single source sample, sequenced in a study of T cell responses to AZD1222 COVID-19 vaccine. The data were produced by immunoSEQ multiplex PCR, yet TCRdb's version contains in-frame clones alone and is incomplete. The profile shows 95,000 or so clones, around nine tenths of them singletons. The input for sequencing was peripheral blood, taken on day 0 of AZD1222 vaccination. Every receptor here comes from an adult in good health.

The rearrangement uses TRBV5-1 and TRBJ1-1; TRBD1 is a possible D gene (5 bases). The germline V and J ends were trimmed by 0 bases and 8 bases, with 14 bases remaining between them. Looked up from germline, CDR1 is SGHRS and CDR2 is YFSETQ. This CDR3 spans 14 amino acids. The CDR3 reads CASSLGGLLGEAFF. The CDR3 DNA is TGCGCCAGCAGCTTGGGGGGGTTACTAGGAGAAGCTTTCTTT.

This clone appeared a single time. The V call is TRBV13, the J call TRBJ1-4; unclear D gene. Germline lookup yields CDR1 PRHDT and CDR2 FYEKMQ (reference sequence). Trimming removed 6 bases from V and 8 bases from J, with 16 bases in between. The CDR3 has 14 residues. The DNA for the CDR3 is TGTGCCAGCAGTAGTAAGTCCTTGGGGGAAAAACTGTTTTTT. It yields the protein CASSSKSLGEKLFF.

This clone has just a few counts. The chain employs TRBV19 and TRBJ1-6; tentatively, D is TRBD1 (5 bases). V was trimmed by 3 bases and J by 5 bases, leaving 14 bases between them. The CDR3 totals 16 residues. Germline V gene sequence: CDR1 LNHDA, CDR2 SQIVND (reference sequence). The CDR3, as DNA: TGTGCCAGTAGTATTATCTCGACAGTCAATAATTCACCCCTCCACTTT. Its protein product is CASSIISTVNNSPLHF. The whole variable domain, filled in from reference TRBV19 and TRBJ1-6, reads DGGITQSPKYLFRKEGQNVTLSCEQNLNHDAMYWYRQDPGQGLRLIYYSQIVNDFQKGDIAEGYSVSREKKESFPLTVTSAQKNPTAFYLCASSIISTVNNSPLHFGNGTRLTVT.

Here the CDR3 reads CASSEWVQGNSPLHF. The CDR3 region has the DNA TGTGCCAGCAGTGAATGGGTACAGGGGAATTCACCCCTCCACTTT. The V call is TRBV6-1, the J call TRBJ1-6; 7 bases agree with TRBD1. The CDR3 is 15 amino acids. V dropped 2 bases and J dropped 7; count of bases not matched to a gene: 5. Germline CDR1 and CDR2: MNHNS and SASEGT.

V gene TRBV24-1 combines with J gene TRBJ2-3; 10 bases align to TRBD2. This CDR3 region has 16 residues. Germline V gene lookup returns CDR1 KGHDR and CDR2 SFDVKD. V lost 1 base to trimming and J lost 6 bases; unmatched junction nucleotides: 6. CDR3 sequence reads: CATSDLLAGLGDTQYF. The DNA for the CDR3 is TGTGCCACCAGTGATTTACTAGCGGGGCTGGGGGATACGCAGTATTTT.

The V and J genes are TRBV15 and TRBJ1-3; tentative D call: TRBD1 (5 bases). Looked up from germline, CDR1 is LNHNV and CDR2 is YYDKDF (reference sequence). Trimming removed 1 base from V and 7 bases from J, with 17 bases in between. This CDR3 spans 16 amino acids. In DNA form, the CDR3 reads TGTGCCACCAGCAGAGTCCCCAGGGAGAGGGGTAACACCATATATTTT. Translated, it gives CATSRVPRERGNTIYF.

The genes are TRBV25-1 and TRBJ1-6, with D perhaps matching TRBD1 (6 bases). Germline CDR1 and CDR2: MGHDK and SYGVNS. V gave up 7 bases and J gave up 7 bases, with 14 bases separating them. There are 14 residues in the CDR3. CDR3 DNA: TGTGCCAGCAAGGGACAAGTTCGGAATTCACCCCTCCACTTT. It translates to CASKGQVRNSPLHF.

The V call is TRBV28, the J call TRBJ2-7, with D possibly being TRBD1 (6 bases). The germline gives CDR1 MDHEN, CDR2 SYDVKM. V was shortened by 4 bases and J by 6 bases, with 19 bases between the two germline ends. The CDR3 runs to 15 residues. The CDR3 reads CASSSTGTLRSEQYF. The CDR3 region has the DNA TGTGCCAGCAGTTCGACCGGGACATTAAGAAGCGAGCAGTACTTC.

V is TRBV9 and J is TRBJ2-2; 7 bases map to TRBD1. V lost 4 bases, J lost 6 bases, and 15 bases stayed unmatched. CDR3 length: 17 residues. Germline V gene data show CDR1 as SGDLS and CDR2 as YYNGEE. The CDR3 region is CASSPSSTGLIPGELFF. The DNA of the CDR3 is TGTGCCAGCAGCCCCAGCTCGACAGGGCTGATACCCGGGGAGCTGTTTTTT.

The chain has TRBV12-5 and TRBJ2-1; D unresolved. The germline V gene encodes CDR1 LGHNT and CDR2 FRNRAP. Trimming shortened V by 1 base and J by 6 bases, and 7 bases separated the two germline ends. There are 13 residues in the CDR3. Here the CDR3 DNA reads TGTGCTAGTGGTTTGGGGACGGCCAATGAGCAGTTCTTC. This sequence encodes CASGLGTANEQFF.

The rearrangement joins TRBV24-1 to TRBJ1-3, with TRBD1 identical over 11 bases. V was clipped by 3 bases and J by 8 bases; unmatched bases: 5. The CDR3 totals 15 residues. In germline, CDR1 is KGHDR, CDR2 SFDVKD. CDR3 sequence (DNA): TGTGCCACCAGTGATGGGGGACAGGGGGGAGACACCATATATTTT. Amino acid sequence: CATSDGGQGGDTIYF.

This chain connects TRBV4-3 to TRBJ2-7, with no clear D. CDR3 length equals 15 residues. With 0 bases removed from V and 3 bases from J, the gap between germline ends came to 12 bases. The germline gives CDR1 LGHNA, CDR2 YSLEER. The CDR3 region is CASSQEGSSYYEQYF. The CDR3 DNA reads TGCGCCAGCAGCCAAGAGGGAAGTAGCTACTACGAGCAGTACTTC.

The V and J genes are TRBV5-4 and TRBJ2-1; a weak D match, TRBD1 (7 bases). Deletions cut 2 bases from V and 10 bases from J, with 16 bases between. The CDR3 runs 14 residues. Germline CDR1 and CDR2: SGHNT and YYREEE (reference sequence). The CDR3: CASSFGGTDREQFF. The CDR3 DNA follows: TGTGCCAGCAGCTTTGGGGGGACAGACAGGGAGCAGTTCTTC.

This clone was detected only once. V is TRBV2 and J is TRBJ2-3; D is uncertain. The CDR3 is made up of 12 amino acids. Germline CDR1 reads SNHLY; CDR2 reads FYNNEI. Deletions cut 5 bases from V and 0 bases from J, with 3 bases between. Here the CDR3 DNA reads TGTGCCAGCAGTAGAAGCACAGATACGCAGTATTTT. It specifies CASSRSTDTQYF. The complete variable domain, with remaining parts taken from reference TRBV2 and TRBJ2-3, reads EPEVTQTPSHQVTQMGQEVILRCVPISNHLYFYWYRQILGQKVEFLVSFYNNEISEKSEIFDDQFSVERPDGSNFTLKIRSTKLEDSAMYFCASSRSTDTQYFGPGTRLTVL.

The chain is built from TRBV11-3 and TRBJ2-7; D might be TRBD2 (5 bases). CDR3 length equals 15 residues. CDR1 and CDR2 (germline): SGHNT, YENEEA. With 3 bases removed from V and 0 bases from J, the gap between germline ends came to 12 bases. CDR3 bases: TGTGCCAGCAGCTTTAGGACTCAGAGCTCCTACGAGCAGTACTTC. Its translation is CASSFRTQSSYEQYF.

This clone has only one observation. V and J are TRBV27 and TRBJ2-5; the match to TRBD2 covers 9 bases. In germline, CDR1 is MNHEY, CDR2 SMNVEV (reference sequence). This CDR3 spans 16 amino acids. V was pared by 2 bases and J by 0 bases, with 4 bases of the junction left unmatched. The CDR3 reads CASSLLGGGDQETQYF. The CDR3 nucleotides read TGTGCCAGCAGTTTACTTGGCGGGGGGGACCAAGAGACCCAGTACTTC.

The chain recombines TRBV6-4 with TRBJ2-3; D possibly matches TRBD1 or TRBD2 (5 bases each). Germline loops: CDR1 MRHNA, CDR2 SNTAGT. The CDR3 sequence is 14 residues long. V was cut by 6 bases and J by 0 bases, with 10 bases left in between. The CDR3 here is CASSPGPSTDTQYF. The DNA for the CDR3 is TGTGCCAGCAGCCCGGGACCGAGCACAGATACGCAGTATTTT.